The present entry profiles one T cell receptor (beta chain) with its context. This table comes from immunoSEQ multiplex PCR, and its TCRdb copy is limited to in-frame clones, with some not included. The sample comprises 90,000 to 120,000 clones, about nine tenths of which are singletons, and approximately 4.3% rests with the top ten. The data are from a study of T cell responses to AZD1222 COVID-19 vaccine. This CDR3 has 15 residues. CDR1 is LNHDA, CDR2 SQIVND, per germline (reference sequence). The V gene lost 4 bases and the J gene lost 6 bases, with 18 bases spanning the gap. The chain uses TRBV19 and TRBJ1-2; TRBD1 might be the D (6 bases). The clonotype was recovered from an adult in good health. Sequencing used peripheral blood, obtained on day 0 of AZD1222 vaccination. The CDR3 protein is CASSTNRVGQDGYTF. In DNA, the CDR3 is TGTGCCAGTAGTACGAACAGGGTTGGGCAGGATGGCTACACCTTC.